This T cell receptor beta chain was sequenced for a study of T cells in Graves' hyperthyroidism and ophthalmopathy. This clonotype has at least ten counts. The antigen is unknown. Findings of the study overall: The model identified upcoming ophthalmopathy a median approximately six months ahead of onset.

Trimming removed 4 bases at V and 2 bases at J, with 10 bases between. The CDR3 totals 14 residues. From germline, CDR1 is SGHRS and CDR2 YFSETQ. From RNA transcripts, TCR beta CDR3 regions were amplified. During a first-round RT-PCR of the TCR CDR3, the HTBI primer set was used. TCRdb passed the multiplex PCR reads through MiXCR, listing each CDR3 protein once. This sample has some 490,000 distinct CDR3 sequences, with around a fifth found just once. The V and J genes are TRBV5-1 and TRBJ2-1, with unresolved D. The TCR originated in a woman in her 70s with Graves' ophthalmopathy. Sequenced input: blood. CDR3: CASSTQDAYNEQFF. The CDR3, as DNA: TGCGCCAGCAGCACCCAGGATGCCTACAATGAGCAGTTCTTC.